This passage covers 6 T cell receptor beta chains from one sample sequenced in a study of control samples from healthy donors and cancer patients. Libraries were prepared by immunoSEQ multiplex PCR; TCRdb keeps only in-frame clonotypes and omits some of them. Among about 130,000 clones listed, roughly 90% were seen once. Sequencing used blood. These receptor sequences come from a man in his late teens or twenties in good health.

The chain combines TRBV19 with TRBJ1-4; D is possibly TRBD1 (6 bases). This CDR3 spans 15 amino acids. From germline, CDR1 is LNHDA and CDR2 SQIVND (reference sequence). Trimming removed 2 bases from V and 3 bases from J, with 10 bases in between. CDR3 residues: CASSIWTEPNEKLFF. CDR3 sequence (DNA): TGTGCCAGTAGTATATGGACAGAACCTAATGAAAAACTGTTTTTT.

The chain is built from TRBV27 and TRBJ2-3; unclear D gene. The germline V and J ends were trimmed by 3 bases and 0 bases, with 10 bases remaining between them. The germline CDR1 and CDR2 sequences are MNHEY and SMNVEV (reference sequence). CDR3 size: 15 residues. In DNA form, the CDR3 reads TGTGCCAGCAGTTTGGGCAGCCCTAGCACAGATACGCAGTATTTT. It translates to CASSLGSPSTDTQYF.

The chain employs TRBV7-2 and TRBJ1-4; 7 positions agree with TRBD1. The V gene's germline CDR1 is SGHTA and CDR2 FQGNSA. The trim removed 1 base at V and 11 bases at J, leaving 13 bases unmatched. The CDR3 has 16 residues. CDR3 in DNA: TGTGCCAGCAGCTTAGTGGCGGGGGGCCAGGGGGAGAAACTGTTTTTT. It translates to CASSLVAGGQGEKLFF. The complete variable domain, with remaining parts taken from reference TRBV7-2 and TRBJ1-4, reads GAGVSQSPSNKVTEKGKDVELRCDPISGHTALYWYRQSLGQGLEFLIYFQGNSAPDKSGLPSDRFSAERTGGSVSTLTIQRTQQEDSAVYLCASSLVAGGQGEKLFFGSGTQLSVL.

This clone was seen a handful of times. The CDR3 DNA reads as TGTGCCAGCAGCCCTCGATCTGGGGCCAACGTCCTGACTTTC. It yields the protein CASSPRSGANVLTF. V is TRBV7-3 and J is TRBJ2-6; D gene uncertain. Germline V gene lookup returns CDR1 SGHTA and CDR2 FQGTGA. The CDR3 spans 14 residues. Trimming took off 5 bases at V and 1 base at J, with 6 bases between the two ends.

CDR3 protein: CASSWARRTSTDTQYF. CDR3 bases: TGTGCCAGCAGCTGGGCCCGCAGGACTAGCACAGATACGCAGTATTTT. V usage is TRBV7-9 and J usage is TRBJ2-3, with D tentatively TRBD2 (5 bases). The CDR3 is 16 amino acids. The V and J ends lost 4 bases and 0 bases respectively, with 14 bases between them. CDR1 and CDR2 (germline): SEHNR, FQNEAQ (reference sequence).

The chain recombines TRBV5-4 with TRBJ1-3; possibly TRBD1 for D (6 bases). CDR1 SGHNT and CDR2 YYREEE come from the germline V gene (reference sequence). The CDR3 loop spans 16 amino acids. V lost 4 bases to trimming and J lost 2 bases, with 16 bases between them. In DNA, the CDR3 is TGTGCCAGCAGCAGCGGGGCCAGGGGCCCTGGAAACACCATATATTTT. Its protein is CASSSGARGPGNTIYF.